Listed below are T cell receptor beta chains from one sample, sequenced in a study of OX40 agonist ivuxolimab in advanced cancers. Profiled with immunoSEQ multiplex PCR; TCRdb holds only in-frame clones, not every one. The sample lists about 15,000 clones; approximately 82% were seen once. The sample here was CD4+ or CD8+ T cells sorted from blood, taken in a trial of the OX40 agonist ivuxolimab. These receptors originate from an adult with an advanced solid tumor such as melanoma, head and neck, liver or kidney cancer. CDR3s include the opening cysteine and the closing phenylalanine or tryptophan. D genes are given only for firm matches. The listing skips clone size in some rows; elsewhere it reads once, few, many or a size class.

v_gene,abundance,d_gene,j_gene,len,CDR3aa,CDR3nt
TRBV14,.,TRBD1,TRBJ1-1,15,CASSQSRGRATEAFF,TGTGCCAGCAGCCAATCCAGGGGGCGCGCCACTGAAGCTTTCTTT
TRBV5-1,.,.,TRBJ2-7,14,CASSLGGSAYEQYF,TGCGCCAGCAGCTTGGGAGGGTCGGCCTACGAGCAGTACTTC
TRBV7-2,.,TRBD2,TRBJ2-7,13,CASKSGNSYEQYF,TGTGCCAGCAAAAGCGGGAATTCCTACGAGCAGTACTTC
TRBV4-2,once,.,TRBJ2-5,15,CASSQENREVETQYF,TGTGCCAGCAGCCAAGAAAACAGGGAGGTTGAGACCCAGTACTTC
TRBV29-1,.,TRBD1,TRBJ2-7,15,CSVGKGQVTSYEQYF,TGCAGCGTCGGTAAGGGACAGGTCACCTCCTACGAGCAGTACTTC
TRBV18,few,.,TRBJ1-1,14,CASRLEVSNTEAFF,TGTGCCAGCCGACTAGAGGTTTCCAACACTGAAGCTTTCTTT
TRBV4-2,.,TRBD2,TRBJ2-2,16,CASSRGLAGVPGELFF,TGTGCCAGCAGCCGCGGACTAGCGGGAGTTCCCGGGGAGCTGTTTTTT
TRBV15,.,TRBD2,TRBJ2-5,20,CATSRDRFLPGLAAQETQYF,TGTGCCACCAGCAGAGATCGGTTTCTTCCGGGACTAGCGGCCCAAGAGACCCAGTACTTC
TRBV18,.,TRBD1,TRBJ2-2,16,CASSPRKGADTGELFF,TGTGCCAGCTCACCACGAAAGGGGGCGGACACCGGGGAGCTGTTTTTT
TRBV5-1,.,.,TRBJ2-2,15,CASSLVSGSAGELFF,TGCGCCAGCAGCTTGGTTTCGGGGTCGGCCGGGGAGCTGTTTTTT
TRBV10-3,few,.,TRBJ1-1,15,CAISEKGAQNTEAFF,TGTGCCATCAGTGAGAAGGGCGCACAGAACACTGAAGCTTTCTTT
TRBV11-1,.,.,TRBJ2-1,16,CASSSQGFATYNEQFF,TGTGCCAGCAGCTCACAGGGTTTTGCCACCTACAATGAGCAGTTCTTC
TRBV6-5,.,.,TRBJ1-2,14,CASSYHGVVGTATF,TGTGCCAGCAGTTACCACGGGGTAGTCGGGACGGCCACCTTC
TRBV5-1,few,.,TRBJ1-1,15,CASSLSGQPNTEAFF,TGCGCCAGCAGCTTGAGTGGACAGCCTAACACTGAAGCTTTCTTT
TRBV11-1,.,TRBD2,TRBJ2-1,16,CASRTAGEGLLNEQFF,TGTGCCAGCAGGACGGCGGGAGAGGGGTTGCTCAATGAGCAGTTCTTC
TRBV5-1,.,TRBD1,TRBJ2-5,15,CASSLGDRLMKTQYF,TGCGCCAGCAGCTTAGGGGACAGGCTTATGAAGACCCAGTACTTC
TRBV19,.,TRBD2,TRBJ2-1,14,CASRSTSGSRGTFF,TGTGCCAGTAGAAGCACTAGCGGCTCCCGGGGTACGTTCTTC
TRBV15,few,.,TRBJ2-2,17,CATSRARGQGRAGELFF,TGTGCCACCAGCAGAGCTCGTGGCCAGGGTCGGGCCGGGGAGCTGTTTTTT
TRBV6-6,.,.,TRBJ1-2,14,CASSYGARPGSYTF,TGTGCCAGCAGTTATGGCGCCCGACCTGGAAGCTACACCTTC
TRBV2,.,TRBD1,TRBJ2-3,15,CASSELGTVTDTQYF,TGTGCCAGCAGTGAATTGGGGACAGTCACAGATACGCAGTATTTT
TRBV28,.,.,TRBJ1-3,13,CASSLGGRNTIYF,TGTGCCAGCAGTTTGGGCGGGAGAAACACCATATATTTT
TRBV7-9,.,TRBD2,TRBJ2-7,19,CASSLDPEREGLFAYEQYF,TGTGCCAGCAGCTTAGATCCCGAGCGGGAGGGCCTATTCGCCTACGAGCAGTACTTC
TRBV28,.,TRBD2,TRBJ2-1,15,CASSPMAGGNNEQFF,TGTGCCAGCAGCCCTATGGCGGGAGGGAACAATGAGCAGTTCTTC
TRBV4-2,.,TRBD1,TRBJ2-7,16,CASSQGSQGVFYEQYF,TGTGCCAGCAGCCAAGGCAGCCAGGGGGTATTCTACGAGCAGTACTTC
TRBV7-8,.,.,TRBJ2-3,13,CASSLPREDTQYF,TGTGCCAGCAGCTTACCCCGTGAAGATACGCAGTATTTT
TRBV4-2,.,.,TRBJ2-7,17,CASSHLSRQDINYEQYF,TGTGCCAGCAGCCACTTATCCCGACAGGACATAAACTACGAGCAGTACTTC
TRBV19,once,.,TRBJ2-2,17,CASTRDPGSANTGELFF,TGTGCCAGTACCCGAGATCCCGGGAGCGCGAACACCGGGGAGCTGTTTTTT
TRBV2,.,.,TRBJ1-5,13,CASRKVSNQPQHF,TGTGCCAGCAGGAAGGTTAGCAATCAGCCCCAGCATTTT